This T cell receptor beta chain was identified during a study of vaccination and CD4 T cells after COVID-19. This CDR3 has 18 amino acids. V was clipped by 5 bases and J by 4 bases; unmatched bases: 18. In germline, CDR1 is MNHNS, CDR2 SASEGT. Stated treatment: roughly 10-day PBMC culture with coronavirus spike peptide pools or control peptides (ViraFEST assay). Only a few counts were recorded for this clonotype. What it recognizes is unknown. Researchers used the Oncomine TCR Beta short-read assay to sequence DNA from cultured CD4+ T cells. TCRdb processed the PCR reads anew with MiXCR; each CDR3 protein has one entry. The sample shows approximately 6,300 distinct CDR3 sequences, 32% of them seen only once.

This chain connects TRBV6-1 to TRBJ2-7; 9 bases are a match to TRBD2. This specimen consisted of CD4+ T cells from blood, cultured in vitro, obtained after SARS-CoV-2 vaccination. The receptor was derived from a human donor who had recovered from COVID-19. This chain's CDR3 is CASSRHPGRLAGPYEQYF. The CDR3 region has the DNA TGTGCCAGCAGTCGCCATCCAGGTCGGCTAGCGGGGCCATACGAGCAGTACTTC.